The 17 T cell receptor beta chains presented below share a single source sample, sequenced in a study of blood T cell repertoires in COVID-19. TCRdb's copy holds only in-frame clones and misses some; the assay was immunoSEQ multiplex PCR. The repertoire includes approximately 100,000 clones, more than 90% of them detected once, and 5% to 7% sits in the top ten. The sequencing sample was made of peripheral blood. The receptor set was obtained from a man aged 70 or older with acute or convalescent COVID-19.

This sequence joins TRBV18 and TRBJ1-1; 8 nucleotides match TRBD1. The CDR3 has 15 residues. V gave up 3 bases and J gave up 5 bases; unmatched junction bases: 8. In germline, CDR1 is KGHSH, CDR2 LQKENI. The CDR3 DNA follows: TGTGCCAGCTCACCTCAGGGGGCGCGAGATACTGAAGCTTTCTTT. It specifies CASSPQGARDTEAFF.

This chain links TRBV2 with TRBJ1-5; tentative D call: TRBD1 (5 bases). The CDR3 is made up of 15 amino acids. Trimming cost V 4 bases and J 1 base, with 11 bases left between them. Germline CDR1 reads SNHLY; CDR2 reads FYNNEI. The CDR3 bases are TGTGCCAGCAGTGGGGGCGTCGGGAGCAATCAGCCCCAGCATTTT. Its protein product is CASSGGVGSNQPQHF.

This clone appeared a single time. The chain joins TRBV5-1 to TRBJ1-6; no reliable D call. The V gene's germline CDR1 is SGHRS and CDR2 YFSETQ. CDR3 length: 15 residues. Between the trimmed V and J ends, which lost 1 base and 6 bases, there was a span of 11 bases. CDR3 protein: CASSLQLDANSPLHF. The CDR3 nucleotides are TGCGCCAGCAGCTTGCAACTAGATGCTAATTCACCCCTCCACTTT.

The chain recombines TRBV4-1 with TRBJ2-7, with D possibly being TRBD1 (5 bases). The V gene lost 5 bases and the J gene lost 3 bases, with 14 bases spanning the gap. The V gene's germline CDR1 is MGHRA and CDR2 YSYEKL. This CDR3 region has 14 residues. The CDR3 reads CASSAETTGYEQYF. CDR3 coding DNA: TGCGCCAGCAGCGCGGAAACCACAGGCTACGAGCAGTACTTC.

This chain connects TRBV6-5 to TRBJ2-7; TRBD1 aligns across 8 bases. Germline V gene data show CDR1 as MNHEY and CDR2 as SVGAGI. The CDR3 has 16 residues. V dropped 2 bases and J dropped 1; count of bases not matched to a gene: 7. The DNA of the CDR3 is TGTGCCAGCAGTTACCAAGGGACAGGACGTTCCTACGAGCAGTACTTC. It translates to CASSYQGTGRSYEQYF.

The CDR3 DNA is TGTGCCAGCAGCTTAGATAGGAGAGGACAGTACTTC. Protein: CASSLDRRGQYF. V and J are TRBV11-2 and TRBJ2-7; D unclear. The CDR3 is made up of 12 amino acids. From germline, CDR1 is SGHAT and CDR2 FQNNGV. V was pared by 0 bases and J by 10 bases, with 10 bases between.

The chain couples TRBV18 to TRBJ1-4; unclear D gene. The V end was cut by 4 bases, the J end by 5 bases, with 5 bases between. This CDR3 has 12 residues. CDR1 and CDR2 (germline): KGHSH, LQKENI. CDR3 coding DNA: TGTGCCAGCTCACTCTTAAATGAAAAACTGTTTTTT. This encodes CASSLLNEKLFF. The full variable domain, in which reference TRBV18 and TRBJ1-4 provide the parts outside the CDR3, is NAGVMQNPRHLVRRRGQEARLRCSPMKGHSHVYWYRQLPEEGLKFMVYLQKENIIDESGMPKERFSAEFPKEGPSILRIQQVVRGDSAAYFCASSLLNEKLFFGSGTQLSVL.

This sequence joins TRBV28 and TRBJ2-3; D is perhaps TRBD1 (6 bases). Between the trimmed V and J ends, which lost 2 bases and 3 bases, there was a span of 15 bases. This CDR3 is built from 16 residues. Germline V gene data show CDR1 as MDHEN and CDR2 as SYDVKM. The CDR3 reads CASSLNPQGFTDTQYF. In DNA, the CDR3 is TGTGCCAGCAGTTTAAATCCCCAGGGGTTTACAGATACGCAGTATTTT.

This sequence joins TRBV3-1 (or the pseudogene TRBV3-2) and TRBJ1-1, with D possibly being TRBD1 (5 bases). The CDR3 is 16 residues long. The V end was cut by 6 bases, the J end by 0 bases, with 17 bases between. The germline gives CDR1 LGHDT, CDR2 YNNKEL (reference sequence). CDR3 coding DNA: TGTGCCAGCAGTTGGAGGGGCCTGGGCGTGAACACTGAAGCTTTCTTT. Protein sequence: CASSWRGLGVNTEAFF.

V gene TRBV5-1 combines with J gene TRBJ1-5; D may be TRBD1 (6 bases). V lost 0 bases to trimming and J lost 1 base, with 8 bases between them. The CDR3 covers 15 residues. Germline V gives CDR1 SGHRS, CDR2 YFSETQ. The CDR3 is CASSLGDTSNQPQHF. CDR3 nucleotide sequence: TGCGCCAGCAGCTTGGGGGACACCAGCAATCAGCCCCAGCATTTT.

This clone turned up a few times. The J gene is TRBJ2-3, the V gene TRBV11-3; tentatively, D is TRBD2 (6 bases). The V gene's germline CDR1 is SGHNT and CDR2 YENEEA. Trimming removed 4 bases from V and 3 bases from J, with 11 bases in between. CDR3 size: 14 residues. CDR3 DNA: TGTGCCAGCAGCTCCCTAGCGATGACAGATACGCAGTATTTT. Protein sequence: CASSSLAMTDTQYF. Drawing the rest from reference TRBV11-3 and TRBJ2-3, the complete variable domain is EAGVVQSPRYKIIEKKQPVAFWCNPISGHNTLYWYLQNLGQGPELLIRYENEEAVDDSQLPKDRFSAERLKGVDSTLKIQPAELGDSAVYLCASSSLAMTDTQYFGPGTRLTVL.

The V and J genes are TRBV11-2 and TRBJ2-3, with 7 bases identical to TRBD1. This CDR3 is 14 amino acids long. Trimming cost V 5 bases and J 4 bases; bases outside gene matches: 6. CDR1 is SGHAT and CDR2 is FQNNGV in the germline V gene. Here the CDR3 reads CASSTTTGADTQYF. The CDR3, as DNA: TGTGCCAGCAGCACAACCACAGGGGCAGATACGCAGTATTTT.

The rearrangement uses TRBV2 and TRBJ2-2, with 8 bases identical to TRBD2. J was trimmed by 7 bases and V by 5 bases; bases with no gene match: 9. CDR3 length equals 15 residues. The germline V gene encodes CDR1 SNHLY and CDR2 FYNNEI. The CDR3 protein is CASSPGLGRNGELFF. The CDR3 DNA reads as TGTGCCAGCAGTCCGGGACTAGGTAGAAACGGGGAGCTGTTTTTT.

The chain has TRBV10-3 and TRBJ2-7, with TRBD2 identical over 14 bases. There are 15 residues in the CDR3. The germline V gene has CDR1 ENHRY and CDR2 SYGVKD. The junction had 8 bases not matched to a gene; V was cut back by 7 bases and J by 6 bases. CDR3 residues: CAINMGLAGEGEQYF. CDR3 nucleotide sequence: TGTGCCATCAATATGGGACTAGCGGGAGAAGGCGAGCAGTACTTC.

This chain uses TRBV10-2 with TRBJ1-1; D not resolved. CDR1 is WSHSY and CDR2 is SAAADI in the germline V gene. Between the trimmed V and J ends, which lost 8 bases and 2 bases, there was a span of 15 bases. The CDR3 loop spans 14 amino acids. This CDR3 is CASAHHRGNTEAFF. The CDR3 DNA is TGCGCCAGCGCACATCATCGGGGAAACACTGAAGCTTTCTTT.

V and J are TRBV7-9 and TRBJ1-1; no reliable D call. From germline, CDR1 is SEHNR and CDR2 FQNEAQ (reference sequence). This CDR3 has 13 residues. Trimming shortened V by 5 bases and J by 3 bases, and 10 bases separated the two germline ends. CDR3 sequence: CASSVDGYTEAFF. DNA for the CDR3: TGTGCCAGCAGCGTAGACGGGTACACTGAAGCTTTCTTT.

The CDR3, as DNA: TGTGCCAGCAATACAGGGGTTAGGGCTTTCTTT. Translation gives CASNTGVRAFF. This chain joins TRBV6-5 and TRBJ1-1, with TRBD1 matching over 7 bases. CDR1 and CDR2 from the germline V gene are MNHEY and SVGAGI. This CDR3 region has 11 residues. The J segment lost 11 bases and the V segment lost 7 bases, leaving 7 bases of the junction unmatched.